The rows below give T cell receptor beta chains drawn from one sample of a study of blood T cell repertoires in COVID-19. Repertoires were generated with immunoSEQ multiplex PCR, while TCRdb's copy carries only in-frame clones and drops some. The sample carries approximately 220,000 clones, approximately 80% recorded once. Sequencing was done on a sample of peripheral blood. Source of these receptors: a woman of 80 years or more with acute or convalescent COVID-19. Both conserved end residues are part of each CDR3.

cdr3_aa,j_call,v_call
CASSHPGSYNYGYTF,TRBJ1-2,TRBV7-9
CASSLAPDRGNTGELFF,TRBJ2-2,TRBV5-1
CASRIHRDRPNSPLHF,TRBJ1-6,TRBV28
CAWRGFEGTSGVQIKYEQYF,TRBJ2-7,TRBV30
CASSLMAGVDKETQYF,TRBJ2-5,TRBV5-1
CASSGHYLNTGELFF,TRBJ2-2,TRBV6-5
CASSSDRRNTIYF,TRBJ1-3,TRBV19
CASSLIAGNTIYF,TRBJ1-3,TRBV7-3
CASSQETGGFSSYNEQFF,TRBJ2-1,TRBV4-2
CASSLDRVVNTEAFF,TRBJ1-1,TRBV5-1
CASSPRTGHGYTF,TRBJ1-2,TRBV9
CASSKSTGNQPQHF,TRBJ1-5,TRBV5-6
CASSLRPVLNTEAFF,TRBJ1-1,TRBV4-3
CATSSETNYGYTF,TRBJ1-2,TRBV24-1
CATSTNPTSGRGNEQFF,TRBJ2-1,TRBV15
CASSLVAGADTGELFF,TRBJ2-2,TRBV5-1
CASSLSSGGWETQYF,TRBJ2-5,TRBV27
CASSWQLDTEAFF,TRBJ1-1,TRBV5-5
CASSLPTGEQYF,TRBJ2-7,TRBV5-6
CASSIRTSGGHSTDTQYF,TRBJ2-3,TRBV7-2
CASSENRWYGYTF,TRBJ1-2,TRBV10-1
CASSLQGLQETQYF,TRBJ2-5,TRBV28
CAWSVGRHSNQPQHF,TRBJ1-5,TRBV30
CASSLTGTYGYTF,TRBJ1-2,TRBV7-2
CASSFTSGSSTDTQYF,TRBJ2-3,TRBV7-9
CASSVYRGGGNQPQHF,TRBJ1-5,TRBV19
CASSPAQAINNSPLHF,TRBJ1-6,TRBV18
CASSSGTDNEKLFF,TRBJ1-4,TRBV6-6
CASSFVTGTGSEQYF,TRBJ2-7,TRBV7-2
CASSLSGREFTDTQYF,TRBJ2-3,TRBV3-1/TRBV3-2
CASSFGQGYEQYF,TRBJ2-7,TRBV19